Each of the 9 T cell receptor beta chains below was sequenced from the same sample in a study of neoadjuvant anti-PD-1 for oral cavity cancer (dated by TCRdb to the early 2020s). This sample's time point label indicates: before neoadjuvant nivolumab. Receptor amplification or capture employed the immunoSEQ multiplex PCR assay. TCRdb carries this immuneACCESS record with in-frame sequences only. Its versions omit some clonotypes, under half of them owing to an unresolved V gene in the studies checked, with the rest unexplained. Recorded for this sample are roughly 67,000 clones; approximately 82% of them occurred a single time. The top ten clones comprise approximately 3% of the sample. The sequences come from PBMCs, collected before nivolumab (anti-PD-1) treatment. Receptor source: a person aged 40 to 85 with oral cavity squamous cell carcinoma.

This rearrangement joins TRBV19 to TRBJ1-6, with D hard to call. This CDR3 has 16 residues. Trimming stripped 3 bases from V and 0 bases from J, with 9 bases between. Germline V lookup: CDR1 LNHDA, CDR2 SQIVND (reference sequence). The CDR3 coding sequence is TGTGCCAGTAGTATGACACCCAGCTCCTATAATTCACCCCTCCACTTT. Its translation: CASSMTPSSYNSPLHF.

This sequence joins TRBV2 and TRBJ2-4; D gene unclear. The length of the CDR3 is 15 residues. V was shortened by 5 bases and J by 0 bases, with 11 bases between the two germline ends. Germline V lookup: CDR1 SNHLY, CDR2 FYNNEI. CDR3 DNA: TGTGCCAGCAGTCAGACATTTGTAGCCAAAAACATTCAGTACTTC. This gives the protein CASSQTFVAKNIQYF.

V and J are TRBV4-1 and TRBJ2-7, with 8 bases lining up with TRBD1. Unmatched junction bases numbered 7, after V lost 2 bases and J lost 4 bases. CDR3 size: 15 residues. Germline CDR1 reads MGHRA; CDR2 reads YSYEKL. The CDR3 nucleotides are TGCGCCAGCAGCCAACCCCAGGGGGCGGTTTACGAGCAGTACTTC. Protein sequence: CASSQPQGAVYEQYF.

The genes are TRBV19 and TRBJ2-5; possibly TRBD1 for D (6 bases). The V gene's germline CDR1 is LNHDA and CDR2 SQIVND (reference sequence). V lost 5 bases and J lost 3, with 10 bases in between. The CDR3 consists of 13 residues. The CDR3 here is CASSQGSKETQYF. The CDR3 nucleotides are TGTGCCAGTAGTCAGGGGTCCAAAGAGACCCAGTACTTC. The entire variable domain, with the rest obtained from reference TRBV19 and TRBJ2-5, is as follows: DGGITQSPKYLFRKEGQNVTLSCEQNLNHDAMYWYRQDPGQGLRLIYYSQIVNDFQKGDIAEGYSVSREKKESFPLTVTSAQKNPTAFYLCASSQGSKETQYFGPGTRLLVL.

By share, this clone ranks as medium-sized. The rearrangement uses TRBV6-4 and TRBJ2-2; 12 bases align to TRBD2. CDR3 size: 16 residues. The germline V gene encodes CDR1 MRHNA and CDR2 SNTAGT. V shed 0 bases and J 5 bases; nucleotides not matched to a gene: 1. The CDR3 sequence is CASSDSGTSGTGELFF. In DNA, the CDR3 is TGTGCCAGCAGTGACTCGGGGACTAGCGGGACCGGGGAGCTGTTTTTT.

This chain joins TRBV5-1 and TRBJ2-1; D unclear. Germline V gene sequence: CDR1 SGHRS, CDR2 YFSETQ. The CDR3 is 14 residues long. V dropped 0 bases and J dropped 3 bases, with 7 bases sitting between them. In DNA form, the CDR3 reads TGCGCCAGCAGCTTGGTCCCGGGCTACAATGAGCAGTTCTTC. It codes for CASSLVPGYNEQFF.

The V and J genes are TRBV19 and TRBJ1-5; D might be TRBD1 (5 bases). The germline V gene has CDR1 LNHDA and CDR2 SQIVND (reference sequence). Trimming pared 6 bases from V and 5 bases from J, leaving 17 bases between. This CDR3 comprises 15 residues. The CDR3: CASSVGTGHDQPQHF. In nucleotides, the CDR3 is TGTGCCAGTAGCGTAGGAACGGGGCATGATCAGCCCCAGCATTTT.

The chain links TRBV7-9 to TRBJ1-5; D call uncertain. Germline lookup yields CDR1 SEHNR and CDR2 FQNEAQ (reference sequence). The CDR3 totals 13 residues. V lost 1 base, J lost 4 bases, and 5 bases lay in between. In DNA form, the CDR3 reads TGTGCCAGCAGCTTAGGGGTAAATCAGCCCCAGCATTTT. Translating it yields CASSLGVNQPQHF.

CDR3 protein: CASSLHGVRNEKLFF. CDR3 coding DNA: TGTGCCAGCAGCCTACATGGGGTCAGGAATGAAAAACTGTTTTTT. V is TRBV7-9 and J is TRBJ1-4; D is undetermined. The CDR3 consists of 15 residues. Trimming cost V 5 bases and J 5 bases, with 15 bases left between them. Germline V lookup: CDR1 SEHNR, CDR2 FQNEAQ (reference sequence).